The rows below give T cell receptor beta chains drawn from one sample of a study of blood T cell repertoires in COVID-19. The data were produced by immunoSEQ multiplex PCR, yet TCRdb's version contains in-frame clones alone and is incomplete. The sample contains about 90,000 clones, 70% to 90% of which appear only once. The material sequenced was peripheral blood. All receptors derive from a woman in her seventies with active or convalescent COVID-19. The CDR3 runs from the conserved cysteine through the conserved F or W. The D gene is left open where the match is weak. Rows may omit the clone size; those that give it use once, few, many or a size class.

d_gene	v_gene	j_gene	abundance	CDR3aa	CDR3nt
.	TRBV7-2	TRBJ2-3	.	CASSLQGPIDTQYF	TGTGCCAGCAGCTTGCAGGGCCCCATTGATACGCAGTATTTT
TRBD2	TRBV18	TRBJ2-1	.	CASSLYSGGAMNEQFF	TGTGCCAGCTCACTCTATAGCGGGGGGGCAATGAATGAGCAGTTCTTC
.	TRBV25-1	TRBJ2-4	.	CASSEQGGGNIQYF	TGTGCCAGCAGTGAACAGGGGGGCGGAAACATTCAGTACTTC
.	TRBV3-1/TRBV3-2	TRBJ1-1	.	CASSQVGQGSTEAFF	TGTGCCAGCAGCCAAGTCGGGCAGGGAAGCACTGAAGCTTTCTTT
TRBD1	TRBV2	TRBJ2-7	.	CASSEERTGEREYF	TGTGCCAGCAGTGAAGAACGGACAGGGGAGAGAGAGTACTTC
.	TRBV7-2	TRBJ1-2	.	CASSLSYGYTF	TGTGCCAGCAGCCTGTCCTATGGCTACACCTTC
.	TRBV25-1	TRBJ1-2	.	CASSESGGDYGYTF	TGTGCCAGCAGTGAATCCGGGGGGGACTATGGCTACACCTTC
TRBD1	TRBV19	TRBJ1-5	few	CASSISGGANQPQHF	TGTGCCAGTAGTATCTCAGGGGGTGCGAATCAGCCCCAGCATTTT
TRBD1	TRBV2	TRBJ2-7	.	CASRRTGNYEQYF	TGTGCCAGCAGAAGGACAGGGAACTACGAGCAGTACTTC
.	TRBV5-1	TRBJ2-1	.	CASSFQTNEQFF	TGCGCCAGCAGCTTCCAGACTAATGAGCAGTTCTTC
.	TRBV3-1/TRBV3-2	TRBJ2-2	.	CASSAGGQLFF	TGTGCCAGCAGCGCCGGGGGGCAACTGTTTTTT
TRBD1	TRBV5-6	TRBJ2-3	.	CASSSPGQGKSDTQYF	TGTGCCAGCAGCTCTCCGGGACAGGGTAAAAGCGATACGCAGTATTTT
.	TRBV15	TRBJ1-2	.	CATSPQRGAYGYTF	TGTGCCACCAGCCCTCAACGGGGGGCCTATGGCTACACCTTC
TRBD2	TRBV3-1/TRBV3-2	TRBJ2-7	.	CASSTSYPGGLGQYF	TGTGCCAGCAGCACCTCCTACCCGGGAGGACTGGGGCAGTACTTC
.	TRBV4-2	TRBJ2-2	.	CASSQVAGGNSGELFF	TGTGCCAGCAGCCAAGTGGCAGGGGGGAACAGCGGGGAGCTGTTTTTT
.	TRBV15	TRBJ1-4	.	CATSRGLGRDEKLFF	TGTGCCACCAGCAGAGGACTCGGTCGGGATGAAAAACTGTTTTTT
.	TRBV2	TRBJ1-5	.	CASTEAQGQPQHF	TGTGCCAGCACAGAGGCTCAGGGTCAGCCCCAGCATTTT
.	TRBV21-1	TRBJ1-5	.	CASGRISSNQPQHF	TGTGCCAGCGGGAGGATCTCGAGCAATCAGCCCCAGCATTTT
.	TRBV2	TRBJ2-5	.	CASSGARQVAQYF	TGTGCCAGCAGTGGGGCTCGCCAAGTGGCCCAGTACTTC
TRBD2	TRBV4-2	TRBJ2-7	.	CASSQGGLAGGLEQYF	TGTGCCAGCAGCCAAGGGGGACTAGCGGGGGGTCTCGAGCAGTACTTC
.	TRBV6-6	TRBJ1-2	.	CASRGQGGYTF	TGTGCCAGCAGGGGGCAAGGTGGCTACACCTTC
TRBD1	TRBV6-2/TRBV6-3	TRBJ1-2	.	CASSPLTSTGIIHGYTF	TGTGCCAGCAGCCCTCTCACATCGACAGGGATCATCCATGGCTACACCTTC
.	TRBV12-3/TRBV12-4	TRBJ2-5	.	CASSYGEETQYF	TGTGCCAGCAGTTACGGTGAGGAGACCCAGTACTTC
.	TRBV7-9	TRBJ1-5	.	CASSLGAGDQPQHF	TGTGCCAGCAGCTTAGGGGCAGGCGATCAGCCCCAGCATTTT
TRBD1	TRBV7-2	TRBJ1-1	once	CASSPQTGMSAEAFF	TGTGCCAGCAGCCCCCAGACAGGGATGAGCGCTGAAGCTTTCTTT
TRBD1	TRBV12-3/TRBV12-4	TRBJ1-2	.	CASSRGQGGYTF	TGTGCCAGCAGCCGAGGACAGGGGGGGTACACCTTC
TRBD2	TRBV7-2	TRBJ2-7	.	CASSLVPGLLSPYEQYF	TGTGCCAGCAGCTTAGTCCCGGGACTACTATCCCCCTACGAGCAGTACTTC
TRBD1	TRBV27	TRBJ1-2	.	CASRVSGGEGYTF	TGTGCCAGCCGAGTGTCAGGGGGCGAAGGCTACACCTTC
TRBD1	TRBV25-1	TRBJ2-2	few	CASSEYDRDTGELFF	TGTGCCAGCAGTGAATACGACAGGGACACCGGGGAGCTGTTTTTT
TRBD1	TRBV5-1	TRBJ2-5	.	CASSPGTGRWWETQYF	TGCGCCAGCAGCCCCGGGACAGGGCGGTGGTGGGAGACCCAGTACTTC